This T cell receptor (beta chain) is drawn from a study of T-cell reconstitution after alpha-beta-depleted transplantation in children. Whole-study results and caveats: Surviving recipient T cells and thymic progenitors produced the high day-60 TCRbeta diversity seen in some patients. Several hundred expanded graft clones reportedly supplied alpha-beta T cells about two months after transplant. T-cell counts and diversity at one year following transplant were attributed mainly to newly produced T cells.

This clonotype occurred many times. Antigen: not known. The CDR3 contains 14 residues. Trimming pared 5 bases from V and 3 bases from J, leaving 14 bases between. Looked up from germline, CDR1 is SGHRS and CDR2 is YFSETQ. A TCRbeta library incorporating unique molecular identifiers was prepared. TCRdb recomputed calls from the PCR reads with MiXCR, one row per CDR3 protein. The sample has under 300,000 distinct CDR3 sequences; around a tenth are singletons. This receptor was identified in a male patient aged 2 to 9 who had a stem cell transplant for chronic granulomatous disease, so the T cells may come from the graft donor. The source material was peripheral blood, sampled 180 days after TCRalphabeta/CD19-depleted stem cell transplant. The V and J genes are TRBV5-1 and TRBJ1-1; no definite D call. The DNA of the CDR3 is TGCGCCAGCAGGCAACTCCCAGGAGACACTGAAGCTTTCTTT. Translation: CASRQLPGDTEAFF.